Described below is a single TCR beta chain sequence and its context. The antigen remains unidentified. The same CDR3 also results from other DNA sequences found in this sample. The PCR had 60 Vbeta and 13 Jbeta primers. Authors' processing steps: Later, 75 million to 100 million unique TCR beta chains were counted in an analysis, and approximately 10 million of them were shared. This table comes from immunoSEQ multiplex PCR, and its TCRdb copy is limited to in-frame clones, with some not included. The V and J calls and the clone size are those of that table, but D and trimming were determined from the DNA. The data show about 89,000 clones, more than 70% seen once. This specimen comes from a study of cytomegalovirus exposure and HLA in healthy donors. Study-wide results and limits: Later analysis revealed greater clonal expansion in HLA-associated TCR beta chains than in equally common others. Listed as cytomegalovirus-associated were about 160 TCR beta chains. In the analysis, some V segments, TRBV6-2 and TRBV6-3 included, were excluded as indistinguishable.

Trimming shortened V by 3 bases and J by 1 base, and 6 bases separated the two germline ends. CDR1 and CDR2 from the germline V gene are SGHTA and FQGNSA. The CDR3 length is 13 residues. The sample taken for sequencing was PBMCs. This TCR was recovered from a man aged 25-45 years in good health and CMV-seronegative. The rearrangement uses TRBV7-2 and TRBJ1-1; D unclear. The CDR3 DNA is TGTGCCAGCAGCTTGGGCCAGAACACTGAAGCTTTCTTT. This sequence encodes CASSLGQNTEAFF.